The rows below give T cell receptor beta chains drawn from one sample of a study of blood T cells in healthy people across ages. TCRdb reprocessed the 5' RACE reads with MiXCR, giving one entry per CDR3 protein. The sample lists more than 800,000 distinct CDR3 sequences, around 45% occurring once. Sequences were obtained from blood. The receptor set was obtained from a woman aged 60 to 75 in good health. The CDR3 runs from the conserved cysteine through the conserved F or W. A D gene is named only where the DNA matches it firmly. Size tells how often a clone was seen (once, few, many) or the class of an expanded clone, and some rows leave it out.

CDR3 DNA	CDR3 protein	J gene	clone size	V gene	D gene
TGTGCCAGCAGTTACGGGCTAGCGGTCTTGAATGAGCAGTACTTC	CASSYGLAVLNEQYF	TRBJ2-5	-	TRBV6-5	TRBD2
TGCAGCGTCACAGGGACAGGGGGTATGTCCTACGAGCAGTACTTC	CSVTGTGGMSYEQYF	TRBJ2-7	few	TRBV29-1	TRBD1
TGTGCCAACAGGGGAGGTGTTGATAATTCACCCCTCCACTTT	CANRGGVDNSPLHF	TRBJ1-6	few	TRBV6-4	TRBD1
TGTGCCAGCAGTCAAACTAGCGGGCCCTACAATGAGCAGTTCTTC	CASSQTSGPYNEQFF	TRBJ2-1	-	TRBV27	TRBD2
TGTGCCAGCAGCCTAGGGACCGGGAGCACCGGGGAGCTGTTTTTT	CASSLGTGSTGELFF	TRBJ2-2	few	TRBV28	-
TGCGCCAGCAGCAGAGCGGGCAGTTTCTACGAGCAGTACTTC	CASSRAGSFYEQYF	TRBJ2-7	-	TRBV5-1	-
TGCGCCAGCAGCTTGACTAGCGGGAGTGAGGGTACGCAGTATTTT	CASSLTSGSEGTQYF	TRBJ2-3	few	TRBV5-1	TRBD2
TGTGCCAGCAGCTGGGGACAGGGGCCCTACGAAGAGCAGTACTTC	CASSWGQGPYEEQYF	TRBJ2-7	-	TRBV7-9	TRBD1
TGCAGTGCTAGATTGGTAGTTGGTCACGAGCAGTACTTC	CSARLVVGHEQYF	TRBJ2-7	-	TRBV20-1	-
TGCAGTGCTCTCTGGGGGGCGGATTGGCAGGAAAAACTGTTTTTT	CSALWGADWQEKLFF	TRBJ1-4	-	TRBV20-1	-
TGTGCCATCACCCCTAGCGGGAGAGGCAATGAGCAGTTCTTC	CAITPSGRGNEQFF	TRBJ2-1	-	TRBV10-3	TRBD2
TGTGCCAGCAGCCGAGACCGCTTAGGGGCTTTCTTT	CASSRDRLGAFF	TRBJ1-1	few	TRBV28	-
TGTGCCAGCAGCCCCCCGCGGGAATCCAAAAACATTCAGTACTTC	CASSPPRESKNIQYF	TRBJ2-4	many	TRBV7-9	-
TGTGCCATTTGGGTGGAGGGAGACACTGAAGCTTTCTTT	CAIWVEGDTEAFF	TRBJ1-1	-	TRBV6-1	-
TGTGCCAGCAGCTTGGGACAGGGGGCTCGCGAGCAGTACTTC	CASSLGQGAREQYF	TRBJ2-7	few	TRBV5-1	TRBD1
TGTGCCAGCAGTCCAATTCCGGGACTAGCTCGCCGGGAGACCCAGTACTTC	CASSPIPGLARRETQYF	TRBJ2-5	-	TRBV28	TRBD2
TGTGCCAGCAGCTTTAGCCCCGGGTCCTACAATGAGCAGTTCTTC	CASSFSPGSYNEQFF	TRBJ2-1	-	TRBV7-3	-
TGTGCCAGCAGTCCGACTAGCGGAGGGGCCAATGAGCAGTACTTC	CASSPTSGGANEQYF	TRBJ2-7	-	TRBV7-3	TRBD2
TGTGCCAGCAGCCCGGGACCTCGGGCCGGCGGCACCTTC	CASSPGPRAGGTF	TRBJ1-2	-	TRBV3-1	-
TGCGCCAGCAGTGAGCTCCGCGTCGGGAGTGGGAATGAGCAGTTCTTC	CASSELRVGSGNEQFF	TRBJ2-1	few	TRBV10-1	-
TGTGCCTCACGGGACAGGGATAATTCACCCCTCCACTTT	CASRDRDNSPLHF	TRBJ1-6	few	TRBV12-3/TRBV12-4	TRBD1
TGTGCCAGCAGCCAATCGGGGGGCCTCTACAATGAGCAGTTCTTC	CASSQSGGLYNEQFF	TRBJ2-1	few	TRBV6-5	-
TGTGCCAGCAGCCAGCCCCCGGGACAGGGTGTCTATGAGCAGTTCTTC	CASSQPPGQGVYEQFF	TRBJ2-1	-	TRBV4-2	TRBD1
TGTGCCAGCAGTTTATCCCTCAATTCACCCCTCCACTTT	CASSLSLNSPLHF	TRBJ1-6	-	TRBV27	-
TGTGCCAGCAGCATGTCCACTGAAGCTTTCTTT	CASSMSTEAFF	TRBJ1-1	-	TRBV7-9	-
TGCGCCAGCAGCCAAGAGGGAGGGATGAACACCGGGGAGCTGTTTTTT	CASSQEGGMNTGELFF	TRBJ2-2	few	TRBV4-1	TRBD2
TGCAGTGCTAGAGATCGGACTAGCGGGACCCCAGATACGCAGTATTTT	CSARDRTSGTPDTQYF	TRBJ2-3	few	TRBV20-1	TRBD2
TGTGCCAGCAGTTTCTTAGCGGGAGAGGTTGTCAATGAGCAGTTCTTC	CASSFLAGEVVNEQFF	TRBJ2-1	-	TRBV12-3/TRBV12-4	TRBD2
TGTGCCAGCAGCCCCGGGACAGAGATCCTTCAGCCCCAGCATTTT	CASSPGTEILQPQHF	TRBJ1-5	-	TRBV27	TRBD1
TGTGCCAGCACCCAATTGTCGGGTTCTGAAGCTTTCTTT	CASTQLSGSEAFF	TRBJ1-1	-	TRBV6-1	-
TGTGCCAGCAGCTTCAGGGGACCACGCTCCCCCACAGATACGCAGTATTTT	CASSFRGPRSPTDTQYF	TRBJ2-3	-	TRBV7-6	-
TGCAGTGCTTCACCACGGACTAGCGGCTCCTACGAGCAGTACTTC	CSASPRTSGSYEQYF	TRBJ2-7	few	TRBV20-1	TRBD2
TGCAGCGTTGAGGCTCCAGGGAAACAAGAGACCCAGTACTTC	CSVEAPGKQETQYF	TRBJ2-5	-	TRBV29-1	-
TGTGCCATCAGTGAATCCCCGGGAGGTAGAATCAATGAGCAGTTCTTC	CAISESPGGRINEQFF	TRBJ2-1	once	TRBV10-3	TRBD2
TGTGCCAGCAGCGTGGGAATCGAGCGGAGGCAAGAGACCCAGTACTTC	CASSVGIERRQETQYF	TRBJ2-5	-	TRBV9	-
TGTGCCAGCGAGAACCCCTCTTCAGGGAATGAGCAGTTCTTC	CASENPSSGNEQFF	TRBJ2-1	few	TRBV28	-
TGTGCCAGCAGCGTAGTTGGCCGGCCGGGCTACACCTTC	CASSVVGRPGYTF	TRBJ1-2	-	TRBV9	-
TGTGCCAGCAGTGAGACAGGGGGACTCACAGATACGCAGTATTTT	CASSETGGLTDTQYF	TRBJ2-3	few	TRBV25-1	TRBD1
TGTGCCAGCAGCTTCAGTTCCGAGGGCTACACCTTC	CASSFSSEGYTF	TRBJ1-2	many	TRBV7-2	-
TGTGCCAGCAGCTTAGGCGGGGCAGGGGCTCGTAATGAGCAGTTCTTC	CASSLGGAGARNEQFF	TRBJ2-1	few	TRBV7-2	-
TGCAGCTCAACGGCGGGGGAGATCTACGAGCAGTACTTC	CSSTAGEIYEQYF	TRBJ2-7	many	TRBV29-1	TRBD2
TGTGCCAGCAGCTTACCACTAGCGGGAGTCCCCTTAGATACGCAGTATTTT	CASSLPLAGVPLDTQYF	TRBJ2-3	-	TRBV7-9	TRBD2
TGCAGTGCTAGTCGACTCCAAGGGACCCAGTACTTC	CSASRLQGTQYF	TRBJ2-5	-	TRBV20-1	-
TGTGCCAGCAGTTTACGGTTGGGCACTGAAGCTTTCTTT	CASSLRLGTEAFF	TRBJ1-1	few	TRBV12-3/TRBV12-4	-
TGTGCCAGCAGCTCGGAGGGAAGGTCAGAGACCCAGTACTTC	CASSSEGRSETQYF	TRBJ2-5	few	TRBV7-9	-
TGTGCCAGCAGTGGGTTGGCAGTAGATACGCAGTATTTT	CASSGLAVDTQYF	TRBJ2-3	once	TRBV2	-
TGTGCCAGCAGTTACTCCGGACAGGGGGGGGAGACCCAGTACTTC	CASSYSGQGGETQYF	TRBJ2-5	many	TRBV6-6	TRBD1
TGCGCCAGCAGCTCCCCTTCGTCGGGACTCCGCCAAGAGACCCAGTACTTC	CASSSPSSGLRQETQYF	TRBJ2-5	-	TRBV5-1	-
TGTGCCAGCAGGCCTAGCGGGAGGCTGAACAATGAGCAGTTCTTC	CASRPSGRLNNEQFF	TRBJ2-1	-	TRBV6-2/TRBV6-3	TRBD2
TGTGCCAGCACAGGATTAGGGACCCAGTACTTC	CASTGLGTQYF	TRBJ2-5	-	TRBV2	-
TGTGCCAGCAACCAAAGGGGACTAGCGGGAACCGGGGAGCTGTTTTTT	CASNQRGLAGTGELFF	TRBJ2-2	-	TRBV7-9	TRBD2
TGTGCCAGCAGAGACACCGAGGGCCCTTATGGCTACACCTTC	CASRDTEGPYGYTF	TRBJ1-2	-	TRBV12-3/TRBV12-4	-
TGCAGCGTGGCCACTAGCGAATCCTACAATGAGCAGTACTTC	CSVATSESYNEQYF	TRBJ2-7	-	TRBV29-1	TRBD2
TGTGCCAGCAGGCAGGGAGGAGGACAGAAAGAGACCCAGTACTTC	CASRQGGGQKETQYF	TRBJ2-5	-	TRBV12-3/TRBV12-4	-